What follows is one T cell receptor (beta chain) and its context. This specimen belongs to a study of T cell repertoires in cytomegalovirus infection. V was trimmed by 7 bases and J by 0 bases, leaving 15 bases between them. Germline V gene lookup returns CDR1 LNHDA and CDR2 SQIVND (reference sequence). The CDR3 totals 15 residues. TCRdb processed the reads anew with MiXCR; each CDR3 protein has one entry. The table lists roughly 630,000 distinct CDR3 sequences, less than 25% of them singletons. Sequenced input: CD8+ T cells from PBMCs. This chain links TRBV19 with TRBJ1-1; tentative D call: TRBD1 (6 bases). This TCR came from a human donor in good health (CMV status not recorded). Some clones in this sample may be carry-over from other donors' samples. Here the CDR3 DNA reads TGTGCCAGTAATAAGGGGGGGGACATGAACACTGAAGCTTTCTTT. Amino acid sequence: CASNKGGDMNTEAFF.